The rows below give T cell receptor beta chains drawn from one sample of a study of T cell repertoires in cytomegalovirus infection. MiXCR, run by TCRdb on the reads, gives a single entry per CDR3 protein. Seen here are hundreds of thousands of distinct CDR3 sequences, approximately 30% observed once, and the top ten hold roughly 13%. Specimen: PBMCs. All receptors come from a human donor in good health (CMV status not recorded). Some clones in this sample may be carry-over from other donors' samples. CDR3s include the opening cysteine and the closing phenylalanine or tryptophan. Each record gives: V gene, J gene, clone size, D gene, CDR3 DNA, CDR3 protein. D genes are given only for firm matches. Only part of the rows carry a size: once, few, many, or a class if the clone is expanded.

>TRBV18|TRBJ2-3|NA|TRBD1
TGTGCCAGCTCCCGGGACAGGGGCCTCCGTGGGACAGATACGCAGTATTTT
CASSRDRGLRGTDTQYF
>TRBV11-2|TRBJ2-1|many|NA
TGTGCCAGCAGCTTGACCCGGGCGGAGGATGAGCAGTTCTTC
CASSLTRAEDEQFF
>TRBV6-6|TRBJ1-5|few|TRBD1
TGTGCCAGCAGTTACAGGACAGGGGTAGAGCATTTT
CASSYRTGVEHF
>TRBV6-2/TRBV6-3|TRBJ2-7|NA|TRBD1
TGTGCCAGCAGTTACTCGACAGGGGTAGACGAGCAGTACTTC
CASSYSTGVDEQYF
>TRBV7-8|TRBJ2-1|NA|NA
TGTGCCAGCAGCCAATGGGGGGGCCCCTACAATGAGCAGTTCTTC
CASSQWGGPYNEQFF
>TRBV4-1|TRBJ1-2|many|NA
TGCGCCAGCAGCCAACCGTGGGGGGGTGGCTACACCTTC
CASSQPWGGGYTF
>TRBV6-5|TRBJ1-5|NA|NA
TGTGCCAGCCGGCCCCTTTCAAAGGGAGGTCAGCCCCAGCATTTT
CASRPLSKGGQPQHF
>TRBV6-5|TRBJ1-3|NA|NA
TGTGCCAGCAGTAAAGGACCCCTCGGACTCTCTGGAAACACCATATATTTT
CASSKGPLGLSGNTIYF
>TRBV6-6|TRBJ1-3|NA|TRBD1
TGTGCCAGCAGTATCCGGGACAGCTGGACCCCCTCTGGAAACACCATATATTTT
CASSIRDSWTPSGNTIYF
>TRBV28|TRBJ1-4|few|TRBD1
TGTGCCAGCAGTTTACCGGGACAGGGAAGAGAAAAACTGTTTTTT
CASSLPGQGREKLFF
>TRBV5-4|TRBJ2-5|few|NA
TGTGCCAGCAGCTTGTGGGGGGCTGAGACCCAGTACTTC
CASSLWGAETQYF
>TRBV5-1|TRBJ1-1|NA|TRBD1
TGCGCCAGCAGCTGGGGGACAGGGGGCTTCACTGAAGCTTTCTTT
CASSWGTGGFTEAFF
>TRBV4-2|TRBJ1-2|NA|NA
TGTGCCAGCAGCCAAGATTTCGGAGGGGCGAGACGCGGCTACACCTTC
CASSQDFGGARRGYTF
>TRBV7-2|TRBJ1-5|many|NA
TGTGCCAGCAGCTTAGATTTCAGGAGCAATCAGCCCCAGCATTTT
CASSLDFRSNQPQHF
>TRBV7-2|TRBJ2-5|NA|TRBD1
TGTGCCAGCAGCCTCGAAGGGACAGGACAAGAGACCCAGTACTTC
CASSLEGTGQETQYF
>TRBV7-2|TRBJ2-3|many|NA
TGTGCCAGCAGTCCGCAATGGCTTGGCGGGGGCACCACAGATACGCAGTATTTT
CASSPQWLGGGTTDTQYF
>TRBV29-1|TRBJ2-6|NA|NA
TGCAGCGTTGAAGACATTCCCCGCTCTGGGGCCAACGTCCTGACTTTC
CSVEDIPRSGANVLTF
>TRBV27|TRBJ1-5|few|NA
TGTGCCAGCAGTCCGGACAGACTTAGCAATCAGCCCCAGCATTTT
CASSPDRLSNQPQHF
>TRBV12-3/TRBV12-4|TRBJ2-2|NA|TRBD2
TGTGCCAGCAGCCCGCCCGGGACTAGCTTCTTCACCGGGGAGCTGTTTTTT
CASSPPGTSFFTGELFF
>TRBV12-3/TRBV12-4|TRBJ1-5|few|TRBD1
TGTGCCAGCAGTTTTAAGACAGGGGGATCGTTATATAGCAATCAGCCCCAGCATTTT
CASSFKTGGSLYSNQPQHF
>TRBV6-5|TRBJ1-1|NA|NA
TGTGCCAGCAGTTACTGGAGGGAGAGCACTGAAGCTTTCTTT
CASSYWRESTEAFF
>TRBV7-9|TRBJ2-1|NA|NA
TGTGCCAGCAGCAAGCTTATTGTCGATGAGCAGTTCTTC
CASSKLIVDEQFF
>TRBV5-4|TRBJ2-1|NA|TRBD1
TGTGCCAGCAGCCGTGGGACAGGGGATTACAATGAGCAGTTCTTC
CASSRGTGDYNEQFF
>TRBV20-1|TRBJ1-2|once|TRBD1
TGCAGTGCCCTCTCCCCCGGGACAGGGGACTATGGCTACACCTTC
CSALSPGTGDYGYTF
>TRBV4-3|TRBJ2-3|few|NA
TGCGCCAGCAGCCAAGATGGGACTAGCACAGATACGCAGTATTTT
CASSQDGTSTDTQYF
>TRBV6-2/TRBV6-3|TRBJ1-3|NA|TRBD1
TGTGCCAGCAGTTACTTCGGCAGGGGGACTGGAAACACCATATATTTT
CASSYFGRGTGNTIYF
>TRBV6-1|TRBJ1-2|many|TRBD1
TGTGCCAGCAGAACGGGACAGAACCTTAACTATGGCTACACCTTC
CASRTGQNLNYGYTF
>TRBV27|TRBJ2-5|NA|NA
TGTGCCAGCAGTTTGGGTAGCATGAAGACCCAGTACTTC
CASSLGSMKTQYF
>TRBV28|TRBJ2-7|NA|TRBD1
TGTGCCAGCAGTTTAACGGGACAGGGGGTATCTTACGTTAACTTC
CASSLTGQGVSYVNF
>TRBV19|TRBJ1-2|few|NA
TGTGCCAGTAGTGACAGCGGATATGGCTACACCTTC
CASSDSGYGYTF
>TRBV19|TRBJ2-7|few|NA
TGTGCCAGTAGCACCGCGGAGGGCCGCTACTCCTACGAGCAGTACTTC
CASSTAEGRYSYEQYF
>TRBV6-2/TRBV6-3|TRBJ2-1|few|NA
TGTGCCAGCAGTTACTCCTCAGAGGGTTACAATGAGCAGTTCTTC
CASSYSSEGYNEQFF
>TRBV5-1|TRBJ1-2|NA|NA
TGCGCCAGCAAAGTTAGGGCGAGCGGTGACTATGGCTACACCTTC
CASKVRASGDYGYTF
>TRBV4-3|TRBJ2-5|NA|TRBD2
TGCGCCAGCAGCCAGGGACTAGCGGGGAACCAACAAGAGACCCAGTACTTC
CASSQGLAGNQQETQYF
>TRBV2|TRBJ1-5|few|NA
TGTGCCAGCAGTGAACGGCAGGGGCACTATAGCAATCAGCCCCAGCATTTT
CASSERQGHYSNQPQHF
>TRBV24-1|TRBJ1-1|NA|NA
TGTGCACCAAATGACAGCGAAGCTTTCTTT
CAPNDSEAFF
>TRBV20-1|TRBJ1-5|few|NA
TGCAGTGCTAGGGGGGGGAAAGATCAGCCCCAGCATTTT
CSARGGKDQPQHF
>TRBV7-9|TRBJ2-1|few|NA
TGTGCCAGCAGCTTAACTGCGGGGATCCATGAGCAGTTCTTC
CASSLTAGIHEQFF
>TRBV19|TRBJ2-1|NA|NA
TGTGCCAGCACTCACGGGGGTTTCCCCGGGGATGAGCAGTTCTTC
CASTHGGFPGDEQFF
>TRBV7-7|TRBJ2-7|many|NA
TGTGCTAGCAGCCTACACCGGGACTACGAGCAGTACTTC
CASSLHRDYEQYF
>TRBV6-1|TRBJ2-7|few|TRBD1
TGTGCCAGCAGTGCCCGGGACAGCTCTTGGGACGAGCAGTACTTC
CASSARDSSWDEQYF
>TRBV12-3/TRBV12-4|TRBJ2-3|few|NA
TGTGCCAGCAGTTGGGAAGAGGTCACAGATACGCAGTATTTT
CASSWEEVTDTQYF
>TRBV7-6|TRBJ2-5|few|TRBD2
TGTGCCAGCAGCCCAGTGGTCCCGGGACTAGCGGGGGGGCGTCAAGAGACCCAGTACTTC
CASSPVVPGLAGGRQETQYF
>TRBV14|TRBJ1-2|few|TRBD1
TGTGCCAGCAGCCAAGATAACAGGGGGGCCTATGGCTACACCTTC
CASSQDNRGAYGYTF
>TRBV7-2|TRBJ2-7|many|NA
TGTGCCAGCAGCCTATCTCGCGAGCAGTACTTC
CASSLSREQYF
>TRBV7-1|TRBJ1-3|NA|TRBD1
TGTGCCAGCAGCTCGCCGACAGGGACTGGAAACACCATATATTTT
CASSSPTGTGNTIYF
>TRBV6-5|TRBJ1-4|few|NA
TGTGCCAGCAGTTACTCGACTGGGAGGGGTAAACTGTTTTTT
CASSYSTGRGKLFF
>TRBV20-1|TRBJ2-3|few|TRBD2
TGCAGTGCTAGCTTCCAGCGGGGGGCGGCAGATACGCAGTATTTT
CSASFQRGAADTQYF
>TRBV5-6|TRBJ1-6|NA|NA
TGTGCCAGCAGCTACGCCCCCGGGGCCGATAATTCACCCCTCCAATTT
CASSYAPGADNSPLQF
>TRBV7-9|TRBJ1-2|NA|NA
TGTGCCAGCAGTCCTGACAAGGACTATGGCTACACCTTC
CASSPDKDYGYTF
>TRBV7-9|TRBJ2-7|many|NA
TGTGCCAGCAGCTTAGAGCTGGGGGAGCAGTACTTC
CASSLELGEQYF
>TRBV12-3/TRBV12-4|TRBJ1-2|many|NA
TGTGCCAGCAGCCCCAATGTCCACTATGGCTACACCTTC
CASSPNVHYGYTF
>TRBV7-7|TRBJ2-5|few|NA
TGTGCTAGCAGCCCTGGACTCAACCGCCCAGAGACCCAGTACTTC
CASSPGLNRPETQYF